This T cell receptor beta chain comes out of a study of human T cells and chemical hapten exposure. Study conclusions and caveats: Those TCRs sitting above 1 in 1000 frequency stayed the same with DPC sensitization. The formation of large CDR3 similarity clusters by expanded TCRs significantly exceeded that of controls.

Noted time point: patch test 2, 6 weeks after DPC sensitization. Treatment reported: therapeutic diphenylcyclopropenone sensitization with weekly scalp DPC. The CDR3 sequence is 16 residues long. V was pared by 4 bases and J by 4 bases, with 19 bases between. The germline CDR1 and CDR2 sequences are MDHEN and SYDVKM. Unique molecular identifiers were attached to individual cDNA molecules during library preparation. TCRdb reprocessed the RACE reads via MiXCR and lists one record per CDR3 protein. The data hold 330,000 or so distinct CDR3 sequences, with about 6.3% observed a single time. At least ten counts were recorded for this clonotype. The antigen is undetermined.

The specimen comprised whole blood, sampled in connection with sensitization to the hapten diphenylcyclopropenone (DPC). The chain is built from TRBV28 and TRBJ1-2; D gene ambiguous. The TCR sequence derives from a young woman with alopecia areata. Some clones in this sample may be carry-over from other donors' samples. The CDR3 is CASSYGSPTSFYGYTF. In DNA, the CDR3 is TGTGCCAGCAGTTACGGCAGCCCGACCTCCTTCTATGGCTACACCTTC.